This entry features one TCR beta chain sequence. This sample stems from a study of blood T cell repertoires in COVID-19. Study summary: Acute-phase and convalescent COVID-19 samples originated in the United States, Italy and Spain. Sources were T cells, B-cell-depleted T cells, or PBMCs; the material itself was cDNA or gDNA.

Per the germline V gene, CDR1 is SGHDT and CDR2 is YYEEEE. The V end was cut by 2 bases, the J end by 4 bases, with 15 bases between. This CDR3 comprises 16 residues. Data came from immunoSEQ multiplex PCR; TCRdb stores just in-frame clones and leaves some out. The sample has about 210,000 clones; 84% are singletons. The sample comprised peripheral blood. The clonotype was recovered from a man aged 35-49 years who had recovered from COVID-19. The rearrangement joins TRBV5-6 to TRBJ1-4; D may be TRBD1 (5 bases). CDR3 sequence (DNA): TGTGCCAGCAGCTTTCTTAGTTTGGGGCGTAATGAAAAACTGTTTTTT. It translates to CASSFLSLGRNEKLFF.